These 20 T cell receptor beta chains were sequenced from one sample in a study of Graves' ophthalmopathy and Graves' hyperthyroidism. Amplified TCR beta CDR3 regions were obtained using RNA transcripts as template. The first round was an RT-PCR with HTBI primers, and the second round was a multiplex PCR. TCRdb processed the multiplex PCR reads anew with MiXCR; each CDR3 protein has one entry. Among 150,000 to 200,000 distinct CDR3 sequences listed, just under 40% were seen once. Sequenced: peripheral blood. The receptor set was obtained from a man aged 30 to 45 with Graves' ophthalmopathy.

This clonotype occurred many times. DNA for the CDR3: TGTGCCTGGAGTGTACCGAGACAGGGGGTTTCACCCCTCCACTTT. Translating gives CAWSVPRQGVSPLHF. This chain links TRBV30 with TRBJ1-6, with 9 bases aligning to TRBD1. The trim removed 0 bases at V and 9 bases at J, leaving 6 bases unmatched. Germline lookup yields CDR1 GTSNPN and CDR2 SVGIG (reference sequence). The CDR3 has 15 amino acids.

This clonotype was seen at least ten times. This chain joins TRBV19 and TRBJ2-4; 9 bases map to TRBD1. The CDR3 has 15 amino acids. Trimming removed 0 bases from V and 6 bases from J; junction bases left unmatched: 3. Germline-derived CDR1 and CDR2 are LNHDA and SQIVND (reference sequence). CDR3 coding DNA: TGTGCCAGTAGTATAGATCGGGGACAGGGAAACATTCAGTACTTC. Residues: CASSIDRGQGNIQYF.

The CDR3 region has the DNA TGTGCCAGCAGTCATGGTTCGGGGACCAGTCTCCCGGGTGGCTACACCTTC. This translates into CASSHGSGTSLPGGYTF. The J gene is TRBJ1-2, the V gene TRBV12-3 or TRBV12-4; D is possibly TRBD1 (5 bases). This CDR3 contains 17 residues. V was pared by 5 bases and J by 7 bases, with 26 bases between.

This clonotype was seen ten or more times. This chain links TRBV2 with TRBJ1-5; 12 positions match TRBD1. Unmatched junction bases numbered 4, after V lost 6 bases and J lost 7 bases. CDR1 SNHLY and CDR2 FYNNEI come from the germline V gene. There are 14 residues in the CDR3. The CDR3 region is CASSGTGGGQPQHF. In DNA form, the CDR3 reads TGTGCCAGCAGCGGGACAGGGGGCGGGCAGCCCCAGCATTTT.

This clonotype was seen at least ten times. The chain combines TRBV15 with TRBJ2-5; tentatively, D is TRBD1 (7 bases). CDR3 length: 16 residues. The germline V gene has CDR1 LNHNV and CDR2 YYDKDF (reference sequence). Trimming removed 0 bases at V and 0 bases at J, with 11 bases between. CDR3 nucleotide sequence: TGTGCCACCAGCAGAGAAGGAGGGACAGACCAAGAGACCCAGTACTTC. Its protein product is CATSREGGTDQETQYF.

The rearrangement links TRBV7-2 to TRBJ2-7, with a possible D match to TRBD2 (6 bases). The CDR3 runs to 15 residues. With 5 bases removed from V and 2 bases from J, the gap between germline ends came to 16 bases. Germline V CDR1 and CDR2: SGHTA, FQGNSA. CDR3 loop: CASSATGTSTYEQYF. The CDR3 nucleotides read TGTGCCAGCAGCGCTACCGGGACTTCAACCTACGAGCAGTACTTC.

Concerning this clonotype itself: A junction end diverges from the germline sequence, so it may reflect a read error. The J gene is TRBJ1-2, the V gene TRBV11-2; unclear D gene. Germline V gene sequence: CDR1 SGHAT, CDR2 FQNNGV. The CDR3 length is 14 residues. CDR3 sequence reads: CTSSLGGSGSGYTF. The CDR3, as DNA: TGTACCAGCAGCTTAGGTGGCAGTGGTTCTGGCTACACCTTC.

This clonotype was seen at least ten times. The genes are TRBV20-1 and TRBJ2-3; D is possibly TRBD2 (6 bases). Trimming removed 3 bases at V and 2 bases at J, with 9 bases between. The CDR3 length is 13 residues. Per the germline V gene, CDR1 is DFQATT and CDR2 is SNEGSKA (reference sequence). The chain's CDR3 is CSASGGNTDTQYF. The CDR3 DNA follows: TGCAGTGCTAGTGGGGGGAACACAGATACGCAGTATTTT.

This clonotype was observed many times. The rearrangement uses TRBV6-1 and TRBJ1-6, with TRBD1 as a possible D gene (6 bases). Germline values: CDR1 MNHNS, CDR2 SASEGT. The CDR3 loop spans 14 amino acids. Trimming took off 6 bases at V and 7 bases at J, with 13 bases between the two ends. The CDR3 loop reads CASRKDRPNSPLHF. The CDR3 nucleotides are TGTGCCAGCAGGAAGGACAGACCCAATTCACCCCTCCACTTT.

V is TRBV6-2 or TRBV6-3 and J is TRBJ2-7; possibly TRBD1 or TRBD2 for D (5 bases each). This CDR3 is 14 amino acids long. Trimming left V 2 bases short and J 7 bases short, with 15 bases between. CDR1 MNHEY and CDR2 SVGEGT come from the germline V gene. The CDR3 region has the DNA TGTGCCAGCAGTTACCCGGGACCGTACGGAGAGCAGTACTTC. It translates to CASSYPGPYGEQYF.

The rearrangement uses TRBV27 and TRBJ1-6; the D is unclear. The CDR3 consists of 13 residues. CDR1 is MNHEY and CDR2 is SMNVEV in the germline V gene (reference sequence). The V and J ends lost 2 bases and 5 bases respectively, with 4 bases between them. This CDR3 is CASSLIDNSPLHF. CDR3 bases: TGTGCCAGCAGTTTAATAGATAATTCACCCCTCCACTTT.

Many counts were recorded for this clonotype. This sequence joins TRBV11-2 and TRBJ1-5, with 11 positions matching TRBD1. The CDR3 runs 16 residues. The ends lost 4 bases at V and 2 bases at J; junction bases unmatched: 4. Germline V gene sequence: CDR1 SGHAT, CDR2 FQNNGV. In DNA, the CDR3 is TGTGCCAGCAGCTCGGACAGGGGGCGAGGCAATCAGCCCCAGCATTTT. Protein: CASSSDRGRGNQPQHF.

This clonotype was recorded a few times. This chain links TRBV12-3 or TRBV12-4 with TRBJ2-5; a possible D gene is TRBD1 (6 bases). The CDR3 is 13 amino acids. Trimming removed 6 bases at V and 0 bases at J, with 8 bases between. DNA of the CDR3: TGTGCCAGCAGAAGGACAGACCAAGAGACCCAGTACTTC. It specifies CASRRTDQETQYF.

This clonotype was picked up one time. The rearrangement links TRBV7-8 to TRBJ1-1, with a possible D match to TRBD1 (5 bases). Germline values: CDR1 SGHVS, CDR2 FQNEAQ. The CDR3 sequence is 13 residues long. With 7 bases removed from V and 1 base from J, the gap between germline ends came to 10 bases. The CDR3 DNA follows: TGTGCCAGCAAACGGGGGGGGAACACTGAAGCTTTCTTT. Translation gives CASKRGGNTEAFF.

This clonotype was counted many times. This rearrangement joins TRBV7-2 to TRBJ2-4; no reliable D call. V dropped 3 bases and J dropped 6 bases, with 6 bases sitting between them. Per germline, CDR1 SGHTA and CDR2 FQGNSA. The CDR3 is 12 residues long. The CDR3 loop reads CASSLTINIQYF. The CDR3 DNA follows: TGTGCCAGCAGCTTGACCATAAACATTCAGTACTTC.

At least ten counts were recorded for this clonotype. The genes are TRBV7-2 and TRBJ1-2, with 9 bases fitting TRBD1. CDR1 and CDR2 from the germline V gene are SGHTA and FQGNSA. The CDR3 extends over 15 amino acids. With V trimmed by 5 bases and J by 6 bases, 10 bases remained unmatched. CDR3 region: CASSSRDRASHGYTF. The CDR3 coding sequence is TGTGCCAGCAGCAGCCGGGACAGGGCGAGTCATGGCTACACCTTC.

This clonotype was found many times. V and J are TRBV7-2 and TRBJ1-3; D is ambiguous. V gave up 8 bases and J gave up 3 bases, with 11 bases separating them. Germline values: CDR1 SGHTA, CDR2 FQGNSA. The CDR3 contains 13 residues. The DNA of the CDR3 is TGTGCCAGCGCCCCAGAGCTTGGAAACACCATATATTTT. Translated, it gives CASAPELGNTIYF.

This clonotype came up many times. In DNA form, the CDR3 reads TGTGCCAGCAGCCAAATGAGGGGGAATGAAGCTTTCTTT. Residues: CASSQMRGNEAFF. The chain has TRBV7-2 and TRBJ1-1, with TRBD1 as a possible D gene (6 bases). This CDR3 is built from 13 residues. The V and J ends lost 5 bases and 7 bases respectively, with 14 bases between them. CDR1 is SGHTA, CDR2 FQGNSA, per germline. Full variable domain (rest looked up from reference TRBV7-2 and TRBJ1-1): GAGVSQSPSNKVTEKGKDVELRCDPISGHTALYWYRQSLGQGLEFLIYFQGNSAPDKSGLPSDRFSAERTGGSVSTLTIQRTQQEDSAVYLCASSQMRGNEAFFGQGTRLTVV.

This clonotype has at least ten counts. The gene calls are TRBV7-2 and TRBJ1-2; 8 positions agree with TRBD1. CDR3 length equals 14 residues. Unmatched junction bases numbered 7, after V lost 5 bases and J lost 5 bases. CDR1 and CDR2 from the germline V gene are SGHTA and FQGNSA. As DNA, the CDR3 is TGTGCCAGCAGCGCCAGGACAGGGAAATATGGCTACACCTTC. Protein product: CASSARTGKYGYTF. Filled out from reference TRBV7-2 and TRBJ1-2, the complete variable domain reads GAGVSQSPSNKVTEKGKDVELRCDPISGHTALYWYRQSLGQGLEFLIYFQGNSAPDKSGLPSDRFSAERTGGSVSTLTIQRTQQEDSAVYLCASSARTGKYGYTFGSGTRLTVV.

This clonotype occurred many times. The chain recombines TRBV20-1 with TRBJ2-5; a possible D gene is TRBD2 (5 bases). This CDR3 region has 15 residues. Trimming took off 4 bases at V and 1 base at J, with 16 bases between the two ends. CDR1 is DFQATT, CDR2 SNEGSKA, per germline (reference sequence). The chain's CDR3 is CSANGAASIQETQYF. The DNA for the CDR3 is TGCAGTGCTAACGGAGCGGCGAGTATCCAAGAGACCCAGTACTTC.